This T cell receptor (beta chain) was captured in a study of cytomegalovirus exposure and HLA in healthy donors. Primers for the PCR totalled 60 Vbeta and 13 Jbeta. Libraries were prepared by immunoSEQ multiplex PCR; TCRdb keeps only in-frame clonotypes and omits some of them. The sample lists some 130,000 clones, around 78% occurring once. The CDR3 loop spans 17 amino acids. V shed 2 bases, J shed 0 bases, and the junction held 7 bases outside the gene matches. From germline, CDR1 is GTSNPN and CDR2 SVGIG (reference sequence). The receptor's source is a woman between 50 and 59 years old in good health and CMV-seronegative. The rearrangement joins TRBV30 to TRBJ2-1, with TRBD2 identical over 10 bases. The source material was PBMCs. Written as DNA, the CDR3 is TGTGCCTGGAGTTTTGTAGCGGGAGGACACTCCTACAATGAGCAGTTCTTC. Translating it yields CAWSFVAGGHSYNEQFF.